Following are 5 T cell receptor beta chains from one sample sequenced in a study of shared clonotypes between healthy human individuals. Positive CCR7 selection of CD45RO-negative cells yielded the naive CD8 cells, and terminally differentiated effector memory CD45RA+ cells were excluded. Sequencing was performed with immunoSEQ multiplex PCR; in TCRdb, only in-frame clones are kept and a portion is missing. This sample has some 2 million clones, with 85% to 95% found just once. The material sequenced was naive CD8+ T cells sorted from blood. These TCRs come from a young man in good health.

The chain employs TRBV28 and TRBJ2-7; D unclear. Germline CDR1 MDHEN, CDR2 SYDVKM. The V end was cut by 2 bases, the J end by 6 bases, with 8 bases between. The CDR3 runs to 12 residues. The CDR3 coding sequence is TGTGCCAGCAGTTTAGCCGGATTCGAGCAGTACTTC. Protein: CASSLAGFEQYF.

The V call is TRBV5-1, the J call TRBJ2-1, with 9 nucleotides matching TRBD1. V shed 2 bases, J shed 7 bases, and the junction held 4 bases outside the gene matches. In germline, CDR1 is SGHRS, CDR2 YFSETQ. The CDR3 totals 14 residues. In nucleotides, the CDR3 is TGCGCCAGCAGCTTTTGGACAGGGGAGAATGAGCAGTTCTTC. Its protein product is CASSFWTGENEQFF.

The genes are TRBV28 and TRBJ2-5; the D is unclear. V shed 1 base and J shed 6 bases, with 15 bases lying between them. CDR3 length equals 15 residues. CDR1 is MDHEN and CDR2 is SYDVKM in the germline V gene. DNA of the CDR3: TGTGCCAGCAGTTTATCCCTAGACCACAGAAAGACCCAGTACTTC. Translating gives CASSLSLDHRKTQYF.

This rearrangement joins TRBV27 to TRBJ2-1; 11 bases line up with TRBD2. This CDR3 region has 15 residues. Germline assignment: CDR1 MNHEY and CDR2 SMNVEV (reference sequence). V shed 5 bases, J shed 6 bases, and the junction held 6 bases outside the gene matches. CDR3 in amino acids: CASSMLLAGGNEQFF. Here the CDR3 DNA reads TGTGCCAGCAGTATGCTCCTAGCGGGAGGCAATGAGCAGTTCTTC.

The CDR3 reads CASSITGGWNQPQHF. CDR3 DNA sequence: TGTGCCAGCAGTATAACAGGGGGTTGGAATCAGCCCCAGCATTTT. This chain links TRBV6-5 with TRBJ1-5; 8 nucleotides align to TRBD1. The CDR3 sequence is 15 residues long. J was trimmed by 4 bases and V by 5 bases; bases with no gene match: 7. Per germline, CDR1 MNHEY and CDR2 SVGAGI.